The text below deals with one T cell receptor (beta chain). The antigen remains undetermined. Only in-frame clones appear in the TCRdb table, and some are missing; sequencing was by immunoSEQ multiplex PCR. The sample includes approximately 86,000 clones, about nine tenths of them seen just once. This sample stems from a study of graft-versus-host responses after intestinal transplantation. The germline CDR1 and CDR2 sequences are SNHLY and FYNNEI. The CDR3 extends over 14 amino acids. V gave up 3 bases and J gave up 5 bases; unmatched junction bases: 3. The clonotype comes from a human donor who was the organ donor for an intestinal transplant. The rearrangement joins TRBV2 to TRBJ2-5; TRBD2 matches at 10 bases. Sequenced here: unstimulated CD8+ T cells sorted from spleen or lymph node cells, sampled before transplant. CDR3 sequence reads: CASSELAGGETQYF. CDR3 coding DNA: TGTGCCAGCAGTGAGTTAGCGGGAGGCGAGACCCAGTACTTC.